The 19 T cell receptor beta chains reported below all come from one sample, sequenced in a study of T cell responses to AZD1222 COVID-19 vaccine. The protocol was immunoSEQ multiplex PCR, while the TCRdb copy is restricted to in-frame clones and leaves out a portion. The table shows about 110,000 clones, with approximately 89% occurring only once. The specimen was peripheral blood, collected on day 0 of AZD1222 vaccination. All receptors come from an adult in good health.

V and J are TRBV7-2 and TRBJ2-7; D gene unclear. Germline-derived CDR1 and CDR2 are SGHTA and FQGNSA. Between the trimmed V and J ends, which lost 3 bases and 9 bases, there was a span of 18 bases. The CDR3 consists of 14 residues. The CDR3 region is CASSFGVNDCPQYF. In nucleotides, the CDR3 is TGTGCCAGCAGCTTTGGGGTGAATGATTGTCCGCAGTACTTC.

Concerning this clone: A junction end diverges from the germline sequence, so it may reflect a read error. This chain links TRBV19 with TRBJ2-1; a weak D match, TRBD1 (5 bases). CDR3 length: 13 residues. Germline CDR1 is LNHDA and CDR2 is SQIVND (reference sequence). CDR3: CASSMGSMQGQLF. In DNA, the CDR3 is TGTGCCAGTAGTATGGGTAGTATGCAGGGTCAGCTCTTC.

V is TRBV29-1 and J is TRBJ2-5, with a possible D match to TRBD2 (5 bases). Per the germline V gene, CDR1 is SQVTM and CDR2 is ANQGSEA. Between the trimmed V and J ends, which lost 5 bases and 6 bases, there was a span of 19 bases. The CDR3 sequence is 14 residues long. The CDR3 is CSVLWSSPRKTQYF. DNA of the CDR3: TGCAGCGTTCTCTGGTCTAGCCCTCGGAAGACCCAGTACTTC.

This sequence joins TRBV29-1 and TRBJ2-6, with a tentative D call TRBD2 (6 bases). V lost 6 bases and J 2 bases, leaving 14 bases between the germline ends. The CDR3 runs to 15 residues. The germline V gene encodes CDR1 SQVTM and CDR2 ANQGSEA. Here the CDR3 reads CSVSGSSPGANVLTF. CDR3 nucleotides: TGCAGCGTCTCCGGGAGTTCACCTGGGGCCAACGTCCTGACTTTC. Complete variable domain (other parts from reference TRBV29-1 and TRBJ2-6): SAVISQKPSRDICQRGTSLTIQCQVDSQVTMMFWYRQQPGQSLTLIATANQGSEATYESGFVIDKFPISRPNLTFSTLTVSNMSPEDSSIYLCSVSGSSPGANVLTFGAGSRLTVL.

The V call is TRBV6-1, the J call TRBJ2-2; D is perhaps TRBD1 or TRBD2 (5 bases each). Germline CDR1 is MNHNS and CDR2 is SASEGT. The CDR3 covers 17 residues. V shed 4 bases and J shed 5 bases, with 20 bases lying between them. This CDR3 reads CASSVGDARGYTGELFF. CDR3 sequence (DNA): TGTGCCAGCAGTGTTGGGGACGCAAGAGGTTATACCGGGGAGCTGTTTTTT.

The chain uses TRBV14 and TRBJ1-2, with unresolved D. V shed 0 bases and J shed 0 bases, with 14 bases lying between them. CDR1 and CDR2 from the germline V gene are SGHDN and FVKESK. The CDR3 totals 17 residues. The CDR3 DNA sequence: TGTGCCAGCAGCCAAGATTTGTCTTTACACCCTAACTATGGCTACACCTTC. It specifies CASSQDLSLHPNYGYTF.

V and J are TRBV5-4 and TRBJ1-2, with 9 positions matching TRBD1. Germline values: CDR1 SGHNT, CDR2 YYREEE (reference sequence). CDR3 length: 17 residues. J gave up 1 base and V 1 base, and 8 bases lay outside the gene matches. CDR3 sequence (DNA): TGTGCCAGCAGCTTGTATGGGACAGGGATAATTAACTATGGCTACACCTTC. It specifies CASSLYGTGIINYGYTF.

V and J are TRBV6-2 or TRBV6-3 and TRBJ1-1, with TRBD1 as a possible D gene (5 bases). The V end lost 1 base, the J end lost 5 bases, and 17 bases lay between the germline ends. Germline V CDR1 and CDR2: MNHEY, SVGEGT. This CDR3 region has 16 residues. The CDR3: CASSYYESRVATEAFF. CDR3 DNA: TGTGCCAGCAGTTACTACGAGTCCAGGGTGGCAACTGAAGCTTTCTTT.

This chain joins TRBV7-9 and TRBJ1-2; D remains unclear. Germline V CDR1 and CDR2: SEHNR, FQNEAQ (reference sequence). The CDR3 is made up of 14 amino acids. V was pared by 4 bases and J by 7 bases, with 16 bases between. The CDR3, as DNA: TGTGCCAGCAGCTACTATATCGAAGGAGGTGGCTACACCTTC. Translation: CASSYYIEGGGYTF.

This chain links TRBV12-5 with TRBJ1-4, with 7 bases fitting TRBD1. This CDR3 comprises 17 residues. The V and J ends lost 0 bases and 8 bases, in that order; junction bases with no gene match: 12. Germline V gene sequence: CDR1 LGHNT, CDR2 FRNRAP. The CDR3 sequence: CASGLVRGGGSWEKLFF. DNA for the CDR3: TGTGCTAGTGGTTTGGTACGTGGAGGGGGCAGTTGGGAAAAACTGTTTTTT.

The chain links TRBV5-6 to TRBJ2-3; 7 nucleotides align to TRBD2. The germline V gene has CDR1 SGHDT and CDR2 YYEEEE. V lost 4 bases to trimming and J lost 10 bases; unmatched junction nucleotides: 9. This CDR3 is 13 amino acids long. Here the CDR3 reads CASSPLVAGAQYF. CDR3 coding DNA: TGTGCCAGCAGCCCGCTAGTTGCGGGGGCGCAGTATTTT. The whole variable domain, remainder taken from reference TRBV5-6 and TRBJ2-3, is DAGVTQSPTHLIKTRGQQVTLRCSPKSGHDTVSWYQQALGQGPQFIFQYYEEEERQRGNFPDRFSGHQFPNYSSELNVNALLLGDSALYLCASSPLVAGAQYFGPGTRLTVL.

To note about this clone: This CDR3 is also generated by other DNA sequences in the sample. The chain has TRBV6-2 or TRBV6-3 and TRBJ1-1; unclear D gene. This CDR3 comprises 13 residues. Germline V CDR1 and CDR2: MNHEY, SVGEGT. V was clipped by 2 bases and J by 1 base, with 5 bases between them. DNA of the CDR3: TGTGCCAGCAGTTACCGAACGAACACTGAAGCTTTCTTT. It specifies CASSYRTNTEAFF.

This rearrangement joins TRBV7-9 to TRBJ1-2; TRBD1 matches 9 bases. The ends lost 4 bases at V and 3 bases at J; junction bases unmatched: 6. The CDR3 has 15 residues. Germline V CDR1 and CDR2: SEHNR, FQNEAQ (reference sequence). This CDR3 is CASSSQGASYYGYTF. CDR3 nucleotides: TGTGCCAGCAGCTCACAGGGGGCGTCTTACTATGGCTACACCTTC.

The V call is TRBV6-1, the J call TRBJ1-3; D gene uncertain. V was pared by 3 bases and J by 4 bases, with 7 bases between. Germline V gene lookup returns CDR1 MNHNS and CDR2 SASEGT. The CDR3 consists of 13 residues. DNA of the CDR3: TGTGCCAGCAGTGAGGGGTCCGGAAACACCATATATTTT. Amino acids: CASSEGSGNTIYF.

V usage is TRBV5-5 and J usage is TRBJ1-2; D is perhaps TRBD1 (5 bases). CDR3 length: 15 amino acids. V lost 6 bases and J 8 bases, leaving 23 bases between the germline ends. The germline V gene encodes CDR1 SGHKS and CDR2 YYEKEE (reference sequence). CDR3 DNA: TGTGCCAGCACCCTCCGAGGGGCGGGTTTTGACGGCTACACCTTC. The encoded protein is CASTLRGAGFDGYTF.

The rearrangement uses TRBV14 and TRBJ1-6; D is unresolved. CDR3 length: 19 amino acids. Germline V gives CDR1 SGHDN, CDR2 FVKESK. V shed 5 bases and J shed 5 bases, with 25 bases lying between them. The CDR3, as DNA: TGTGCCAGCAGCAACTCGTGGGCCGGAGGGATAGCCGATAATTCACCCCTCCACTTT. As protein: CASSNSWAGGIADNSPLHF.

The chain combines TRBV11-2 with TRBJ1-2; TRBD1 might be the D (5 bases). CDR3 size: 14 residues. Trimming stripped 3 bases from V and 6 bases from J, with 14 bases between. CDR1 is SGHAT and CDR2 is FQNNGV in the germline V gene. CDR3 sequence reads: CASSFGGGTDGYTF. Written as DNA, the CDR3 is TGTGCCAGCAGCTTCGGCGGAGGGACGGATGGCTACACCTTC.

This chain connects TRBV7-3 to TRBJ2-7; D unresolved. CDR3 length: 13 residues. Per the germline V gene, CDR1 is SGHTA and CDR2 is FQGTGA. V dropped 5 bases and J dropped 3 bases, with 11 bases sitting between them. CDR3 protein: CASSQLSGYEQYF. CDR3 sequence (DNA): TGTGCCAGCAGCCAACTGTCGGGCTACGAGCAGTACTTC.

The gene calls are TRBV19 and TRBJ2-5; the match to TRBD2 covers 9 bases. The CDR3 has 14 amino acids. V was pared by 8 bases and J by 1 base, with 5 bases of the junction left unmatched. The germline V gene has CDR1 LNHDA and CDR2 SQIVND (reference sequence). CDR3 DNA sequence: TGTGCCAGTGGCACAGCGGGGGGCCAAGAGACCCAGTACTTC. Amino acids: CASGTAGGQETQYF.